This is a list of T cell receptor beta chains from one sample in a study of spatial heterogeneity in lung cancer. Each CDR3 protein is one row after TCRdb ran MiXCR on the 5' RACE reads. The data hold tens of thousands of distinct CDR3 sequences, with 8.4% observed a single time. The sample in question was PBMCs, obtained at surgery. The source of these receptors is a female donor with early-stage non-small cell lung cancer. CDR3s leave out the opening cysteine and the closing phenylalanine or tryptophan.

V	CDR3
TRBV7-9	ASSLAPERGGGTDTQY
TRBV12-3/TRBV12-4	ASSPTGLSGNTIY
TRBV12-3/TRBV12-4	AVTRTGQGETQY
TRBV5-1	ASSSRGRETQY
TRBV29-1	SVGGTGGPTGYGYT
TRBV28	ASSPPGGGARNIQY
TRBV20-1	SARARGDSPLH
TRBV29-1	SVAQDRTGELF
TRBV18	ASSPRETGGTDTQY
TRBV5-4	ASSSGGTEETQY
TRBV7-8	ASSWPGVTDTQY
TRBV6-5	ATKGLAGKITDTQY
TRBV5-1	ASRGTDNEQF